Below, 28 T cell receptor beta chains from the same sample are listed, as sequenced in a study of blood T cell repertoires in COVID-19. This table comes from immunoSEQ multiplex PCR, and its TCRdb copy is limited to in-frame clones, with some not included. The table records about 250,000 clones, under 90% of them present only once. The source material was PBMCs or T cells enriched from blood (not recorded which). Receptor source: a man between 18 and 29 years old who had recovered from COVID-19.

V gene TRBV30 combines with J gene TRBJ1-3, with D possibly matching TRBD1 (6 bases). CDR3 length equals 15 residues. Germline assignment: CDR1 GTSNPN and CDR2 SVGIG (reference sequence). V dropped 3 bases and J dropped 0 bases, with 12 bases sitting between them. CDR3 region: CAWSDYRDSGNTIYF. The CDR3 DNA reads TGTGCCTGGAGCGACTACAGGGACTCTGGAAACACCATATATTTT.

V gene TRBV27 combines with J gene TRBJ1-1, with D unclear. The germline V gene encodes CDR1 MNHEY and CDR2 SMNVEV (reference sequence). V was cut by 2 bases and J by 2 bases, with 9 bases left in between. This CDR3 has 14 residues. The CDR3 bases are TGTGCCAGCAGTTTAGGAGTGAGTAACACTGAAGCTTTCTTT. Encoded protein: CASSLGVSNTEAFF.

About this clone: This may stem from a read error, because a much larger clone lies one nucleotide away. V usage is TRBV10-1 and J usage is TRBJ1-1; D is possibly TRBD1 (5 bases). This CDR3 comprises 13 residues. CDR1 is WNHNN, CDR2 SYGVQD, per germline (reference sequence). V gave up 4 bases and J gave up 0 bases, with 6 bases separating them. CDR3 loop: CASSGQLNTEAFF. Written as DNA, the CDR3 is TGCGCCAGCAGTGGACAGTTGAACACTGAAGCTTTCTTT.

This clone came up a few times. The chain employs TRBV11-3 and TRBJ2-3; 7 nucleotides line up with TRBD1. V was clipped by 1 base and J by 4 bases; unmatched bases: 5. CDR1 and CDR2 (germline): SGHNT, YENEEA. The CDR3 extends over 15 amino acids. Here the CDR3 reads CASSLGQGRADTQYF. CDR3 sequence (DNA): TGTGCCAGCAGCTTAGGACAGGGACGAGCAGATACGCAGTATTTT. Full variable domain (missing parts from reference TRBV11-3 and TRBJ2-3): EAGVVQSPRYKIIEKKQPVAFWCNPISGHNTLYWYLQNLGQGPELLIRYENEEAVDDSQLPKDRFSAERLKGVDSTLKIQPAELGDSAVYLCASSLGQGRADTQYFGPGTRLTVL.

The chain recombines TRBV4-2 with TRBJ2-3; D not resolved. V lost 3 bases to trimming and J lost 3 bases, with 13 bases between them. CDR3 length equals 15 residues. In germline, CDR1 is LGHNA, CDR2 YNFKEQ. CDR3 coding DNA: TGTGCCAGCAGCCATGATGAATCGGGTACAGATACGCAGTATTTT. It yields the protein CASSHDESGTDTQYF.

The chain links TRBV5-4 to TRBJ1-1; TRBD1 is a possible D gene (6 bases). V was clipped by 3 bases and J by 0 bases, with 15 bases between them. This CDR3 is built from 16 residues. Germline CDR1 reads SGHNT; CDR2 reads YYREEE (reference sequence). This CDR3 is CASSSDRELMNTEAFF. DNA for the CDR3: TGTGCCAGCAGCTCGGACAGAGAACTTATGAACACTGAAGCTTTCTTT.

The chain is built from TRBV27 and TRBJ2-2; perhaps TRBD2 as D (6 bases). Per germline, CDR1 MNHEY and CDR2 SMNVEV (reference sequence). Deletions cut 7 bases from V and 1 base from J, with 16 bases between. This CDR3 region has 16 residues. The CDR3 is CASTLRAGRNTGELFF. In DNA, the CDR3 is TGTGCCAGCACCCTACGGGCGGGGAGGAACACCGGGGAGCTGTTTTTT.

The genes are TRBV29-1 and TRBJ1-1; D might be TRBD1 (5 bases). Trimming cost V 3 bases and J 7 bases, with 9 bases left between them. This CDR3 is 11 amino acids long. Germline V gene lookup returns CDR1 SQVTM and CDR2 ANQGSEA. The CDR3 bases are TGCAGCGTTGACCAGGGTTATGAAGCTTTCTTT. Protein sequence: CSVDQGYEAFF.

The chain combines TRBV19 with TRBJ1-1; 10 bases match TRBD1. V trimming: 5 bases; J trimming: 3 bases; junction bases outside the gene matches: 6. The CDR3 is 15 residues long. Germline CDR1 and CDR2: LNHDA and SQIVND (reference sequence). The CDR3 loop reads CASSAPGQGYTEAFF. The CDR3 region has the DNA TGTGCCAGTAGTGCCCCGGGACAGGGGTACACTGAAGCTTTCTTT.

CDR3 nucleotides: TGTGCCAGCACCCGATCGGGACAGGGGTCCTACGAGCAGTACTTC. It translates to CASTRSGQGSYEQYF. The chain uses TRBV6-5 and TRBJ2-7; 10 positions agree with TRBD1. Trimming removed 7 bases from V and 1 base from J; junction bases left unmatched: 7. The CDR3 is made up of 15 amino acids. The germline gives CDR1 MNHEY, CDR2 SVGAGI.

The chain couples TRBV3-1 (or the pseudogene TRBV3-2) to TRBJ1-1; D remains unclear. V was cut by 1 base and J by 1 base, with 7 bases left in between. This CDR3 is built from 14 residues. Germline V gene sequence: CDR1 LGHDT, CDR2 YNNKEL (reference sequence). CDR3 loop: CASSQGFRNTEAFF. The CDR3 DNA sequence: TGTGCCAGCAGCCAAGGTTTCAGGAACACTGAAGCTTTCTTT.

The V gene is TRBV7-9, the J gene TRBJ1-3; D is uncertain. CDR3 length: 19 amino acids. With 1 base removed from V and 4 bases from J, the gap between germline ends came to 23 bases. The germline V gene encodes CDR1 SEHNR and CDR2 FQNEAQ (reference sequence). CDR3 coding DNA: TGTGCCAGCAGCTTAGTTCGCGCCGCGCAGACTTTGTTCGGAAACACCATATATTTT. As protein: CASSLVRAAQTLFGNTIYF. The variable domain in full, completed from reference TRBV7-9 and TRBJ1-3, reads DTGVSQNPRHKITKRGQNVTFRCDPISEHNRLYWYRQTLGQGPEFLTYFQNEAQLEKSRLLSDRFSAERPKGSFSTLEIQRTEQGDSAMYLCASSLVRAAQTLFGNTIYFGEGSWLTVV.

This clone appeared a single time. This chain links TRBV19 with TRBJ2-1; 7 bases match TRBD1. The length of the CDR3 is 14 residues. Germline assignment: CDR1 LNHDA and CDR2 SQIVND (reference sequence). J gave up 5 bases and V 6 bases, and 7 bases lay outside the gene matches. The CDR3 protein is CASRGLGQHNEQFF. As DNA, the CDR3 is TGTGCCAGTAGAGGGCTGGGACAGCACAATGAGCAGTTCTTC.

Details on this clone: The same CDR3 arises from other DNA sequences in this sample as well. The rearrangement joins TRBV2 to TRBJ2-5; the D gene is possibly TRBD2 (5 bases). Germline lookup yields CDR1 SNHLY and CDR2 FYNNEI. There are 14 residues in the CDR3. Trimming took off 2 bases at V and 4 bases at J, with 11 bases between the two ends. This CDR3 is CASSESGVLETQYF. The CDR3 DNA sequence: TGTGCCAGCAGTGAATCCGGGGTCCTAGAGACCCAGTACTTC.

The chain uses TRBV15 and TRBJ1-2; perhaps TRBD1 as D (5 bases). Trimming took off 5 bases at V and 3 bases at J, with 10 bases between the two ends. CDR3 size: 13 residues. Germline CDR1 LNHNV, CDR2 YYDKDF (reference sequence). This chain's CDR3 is CATSAGGDYGYTF. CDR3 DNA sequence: TGTGCCACCAGCGCTGGAGGGGACTATGGCTACACCTTC.

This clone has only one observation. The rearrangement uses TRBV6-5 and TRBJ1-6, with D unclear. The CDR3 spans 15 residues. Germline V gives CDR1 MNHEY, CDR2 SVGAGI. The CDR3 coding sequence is TGTGCTAACCCTGGGGTGAGGGCCCTTCAGTCACCCCTCCACTTT. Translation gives CANPGVRALQSPLHF.

In DNA, the CDR3 is TGTGCCAGCAGCCACCGTAGGGCTGGACAGTCAAATAGGAATGAGCAGTTCTTC. Its translation is CASSHRRAGQSNRNEQFF. V usage is TRBV11-3 and J usage is TRBJ2-1, with D perhaps TRBD1 (6 bases). Trimming shortened V by 5 bases and J by 7 bases, and 27 bases separated the two germline ends. Per the germline V gene, CDR1 is SGHNT and CDR2 is YENEEA. The CDR3 is 18 residues long.

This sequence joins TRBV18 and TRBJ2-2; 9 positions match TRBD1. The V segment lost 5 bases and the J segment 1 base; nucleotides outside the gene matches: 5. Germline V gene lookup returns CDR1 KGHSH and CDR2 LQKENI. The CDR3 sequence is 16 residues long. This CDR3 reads CASSWTGAENTGELFF. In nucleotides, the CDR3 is TGTGCCAGCTCATGGACAGGGGCGGAGAACACCGGGGAGCTGTTTTTT.

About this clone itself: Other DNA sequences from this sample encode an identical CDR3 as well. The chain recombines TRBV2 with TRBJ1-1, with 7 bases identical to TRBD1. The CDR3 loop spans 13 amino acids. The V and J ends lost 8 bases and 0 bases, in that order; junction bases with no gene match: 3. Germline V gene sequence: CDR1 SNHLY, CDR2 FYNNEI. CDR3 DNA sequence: TGTGCCAGCTCGGGACAGATGAACACTGAAGCTTTCTTT. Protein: CASSGQMNTEAFF.

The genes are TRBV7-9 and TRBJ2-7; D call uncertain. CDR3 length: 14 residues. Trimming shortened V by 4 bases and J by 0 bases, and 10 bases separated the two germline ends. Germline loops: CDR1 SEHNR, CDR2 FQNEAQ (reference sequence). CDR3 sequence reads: CASSSSGFSYEQYF. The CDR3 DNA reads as TGTGCCAGCAGCTCATCGGGTTTCTCCTACGAGCAGTACTTC.

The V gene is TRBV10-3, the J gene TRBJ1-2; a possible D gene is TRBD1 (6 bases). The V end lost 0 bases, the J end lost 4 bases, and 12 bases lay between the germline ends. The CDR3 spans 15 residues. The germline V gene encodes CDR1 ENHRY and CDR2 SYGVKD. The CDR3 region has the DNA TGTGCCATCAGTGAGTCAGGGGGGGCTGGCTATGGCTACACCTTC. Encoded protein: CAISESGGAGYGYTF.

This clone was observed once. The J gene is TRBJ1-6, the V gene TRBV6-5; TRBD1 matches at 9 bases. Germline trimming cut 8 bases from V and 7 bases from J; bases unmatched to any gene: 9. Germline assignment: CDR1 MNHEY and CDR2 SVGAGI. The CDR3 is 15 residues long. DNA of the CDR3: TGTGCCAGCTCTACACTCGGACAGGGGAATTCACCCCTCCACTTT. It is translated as CASSTLGQGNSPLHF.

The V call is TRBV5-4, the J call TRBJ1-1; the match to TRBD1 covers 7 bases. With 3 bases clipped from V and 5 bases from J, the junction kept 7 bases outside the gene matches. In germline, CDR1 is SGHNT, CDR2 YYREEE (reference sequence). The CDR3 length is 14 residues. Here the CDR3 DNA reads TGTGCCAGCAGCTGGCCGGGACAGCCTACTGAAGCTTTCTTT. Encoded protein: CASSWPGQPTEAFF. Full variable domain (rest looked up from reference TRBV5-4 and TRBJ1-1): ETGVTQSPTHLIKTRGQQVTLRCSSQSGHNTVSWYQQALGQGPQFIFQYYREEENGRGNFPPRFSGLQFPNYSSELNVNALELDDSALYLCASSWPGQPTEAFFGQGTRLTVV.

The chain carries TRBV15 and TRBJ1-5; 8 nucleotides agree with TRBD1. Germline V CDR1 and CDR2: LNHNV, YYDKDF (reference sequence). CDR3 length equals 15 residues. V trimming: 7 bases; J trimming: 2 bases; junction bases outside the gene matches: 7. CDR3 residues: CATNNRTGRNQPQHF. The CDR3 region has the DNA TGTGCCACCAATAACCGGACAGGGCGCAATCAGCCCCAGCATTTT.

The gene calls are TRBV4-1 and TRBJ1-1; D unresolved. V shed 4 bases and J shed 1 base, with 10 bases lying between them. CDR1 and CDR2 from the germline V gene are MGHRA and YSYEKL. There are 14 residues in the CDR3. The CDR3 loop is CASSLTTGNTEAFF. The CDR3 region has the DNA TGCGCCAGCAGCCTCACGACGGGGAACACTGAAGCTTTCTTT.

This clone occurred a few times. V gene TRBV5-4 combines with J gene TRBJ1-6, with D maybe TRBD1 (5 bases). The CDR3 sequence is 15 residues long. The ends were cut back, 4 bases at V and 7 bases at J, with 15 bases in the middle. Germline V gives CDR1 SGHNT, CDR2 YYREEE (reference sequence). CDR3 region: CASSTDISGNSPLHF. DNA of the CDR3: TGTGCCAGCAGCACGGACATATCAGGAAATTCACCCCTCCACTTT. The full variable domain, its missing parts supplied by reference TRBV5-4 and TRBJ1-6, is ETGVTQSPTHLIKTRGQQVTLRCSSQSGHNTVSWYQQALGQGPQFIFQYYREEENGRGNFPPRFSGLQFPNYSSELNVNALELDDSALYLCASSTDISGNSPLHFGNGTRLTVT.

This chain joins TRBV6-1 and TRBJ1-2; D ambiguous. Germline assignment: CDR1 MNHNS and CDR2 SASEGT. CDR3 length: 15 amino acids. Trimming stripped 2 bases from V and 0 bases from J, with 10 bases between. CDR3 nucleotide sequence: TGTGCCAGCAGTGAACGCTTACAAACTAACTATGGCTACACCTTC. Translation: CASSERLQTNYGYTF.

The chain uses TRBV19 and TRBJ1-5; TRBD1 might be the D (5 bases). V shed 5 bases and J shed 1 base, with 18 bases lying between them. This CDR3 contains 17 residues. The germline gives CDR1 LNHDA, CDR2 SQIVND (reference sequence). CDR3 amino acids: CASSSSFRGRSNQPQHF. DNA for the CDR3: TGTGCCAGTAGTTCCTCCTTTAGGGGCCGGAGCAATCAGCCCCAGCATTTT.